The clone carrying this T cell receptor (beta chain) was seen many times. Its antigen remains unknown. V was clipped by 0 bases and J by 0 bases, with 17 bases between them. In germline, CDR1 is SEHNR, CDR2 FQNEAQ (reference sequence). The CDR3 covers 18 residues. The record originates from a study of regulatory T cells in long-lasting Graves disease. Library construction for TCR beta used iRepertoire HTBI primers and Arm-PCR of CDR3 regions. In the original processing: The samples included 60 to 75 TRBV and over 13 TRBJ segments. TCRdb analysed the multiplex PCR reads with MiXCR anew, one entry per CDR3 protein. V and J calls and clone size were set by TCRdb, not the authors. The sample holds some 200,000 distinct CDR3 sequences, around a fifth seen once. Time point indicated: newly diagnosed GD, antithyroid drugs for less than 3 months. PBMC-extracted RNA yielded the TCR library. The patient group derived from an endocrinology department in Xi'an, China.

General study points: The analysis examined peripheral blood only and excluded thyroid tissue. Newly diagnosed Graves' patients had higher TCR diversity than persistent ones.

This same sample was also taken into another study, of T cells in Graves' hyperthyroidism and ophthalmopathy.

The receptor was isolated from a woman aged 25 to 45 with Graves disease. Sequenced here: peripheral blood mononuclear cells (PBMCs), sampled at new diagnosis, from a patient treated with antithyroid drugs. V and J are TRBV7-9 and TRBJ1-1; unclear D gene. Here the CDR3 reads CASSLALGGPGMNTEAFF. In nucleotides, the CDR3 is TGTGCCAGCAGCTTAGCGCTGGGAGGGCCGGGAATGAACACTGAAGCTTTCTTT. The complete variable domain, with remaining parts taken from reference TRBV7-9 and TRBJ1-1, reads DTGVSQNPRHKITKRGQNVTFRCDPISEHNRLYWYRQTLGQGPEFLTYFQNEAQLEKSRLLSDRFSAERPKGSFSTLEIQRTEQGDSAMYLCASSLALGGPGMNTEAFFGQGTRLTVV.